The clone carrying this TCR beta chain was detected ten times or more. Its target is not known. A single record per CDR3 protein comes from TCRdb applying MiXCR to the 5' RACE reads. The sample has 200,000 to 250,000 distinct CDR3 sequences; around 10% are singletons. V was trimmed by 3 bases and J by 7 bases, leaving 21 bases between them. The CDR3 is 16 residues long. This sample was taken from a study of CD8 T cells in ankylosing spondylitis. The study's findings and limits: The authors found the disease-linked clones to be CD8+ and relatively rare in peripheral blood. Disease-linked clones were reportedly significantly enriched in matched ankylosing spondylitis synovial fluid.

The chain employs TRBV12-3 or TRBV12-4 and TRBJ1-1; TRBD1 might be the D (6 bases). Specimen: blood, either unsorted or a sorted T cell fraction (not recorded which). The sequence derives from a male donor with ankylosing spondylitis or in good health (not recorded which). Written as DNA, the CDR3 is TGTGCCAGCAGTTTCGAGGTATCGGCGGTAGGGGGTGAAGCTTTCTTT. It yields the protein CASSFEVSAVGGEAFF.